The rows below give T cell receptor beta chains drawn from one sample of a study of CD8 T cells in ankylosing spondylitis. One entry per CDR3 protein, called by TCRdb with MiXCR from the 5' RACE reads. The table lists fewer than 550,000 distinct CDR3 sequences, over 4% of them singletons, with around 3.6% in the top ten. The sequenced material came from blood, either unsorted or a sorted T cell fraction (not recorded which). The receptor set was obtained from a male donor with ankylosing spondylitis. Each CDR3 is given with its conserved first and last residue. A D gene is named only where the DNA matches it firmly. Clone size is not always given. Where it is, it says once, few, many or a class for expanded clones.

v_gene	d_gene	abundance	j_gene	CDR3aa	CDR3nt
TRBV4-3	.	many	TRBJ2-1	CASSQEEGGWGSYNEQFF	TGCGCCAGCAGCCAAGAGGAAGGAGGTTGGGGCTCCTACAATGAGCAGTTCTTC
TRBV5-1	.	many	TRBJ1-1	CASSFRSGGTEAFF	TGCGCCAGCAGCTTTCGGTCGGGCGGCACTGAAGCTTTCTTT
TRBV5-1	.	many	TRBJ1-1	CASSLGAINTEAFF	TGCGCCAGCAGCTTGGGGGCGATCAACACTGAAGCTTTCTTT
TRBV29-1	.	many	TRBJ2-3	CSAARDSTDTQYF	TGCAGCGCAGCTAGAGACTCGACAGATACGCAGTATTTT
TRBV15	TRBD1	many	TRBJ2-1	CATSREGQGGWYNEQFF	TGTGCCACCAGCAGAGAGGGACAGGGGGGTTGGTACAATGAGCAGTTCTTC
TRBV6-2/TRBV6-3	TRBD2	many	TRBJ2-2	CASRRRDYLTGELFF	TGTGCCAGCAGACGGCGGGACTACCTCACCGGGGAGCTGTTTTTT
TRBV27	TRBD1	many	TRBJ2-7	CASTRTGTGSYEQYF	TGTGCCAGCACCCGAACCGGGACAGGGTCCTACGAGCAGTACTTC
TRBV20-1	.	many	TRBJ2-7	CSAMDPGHNYEQYF	TGCAGTGCTATGGACCCGGGACACAACTACGAGCAGTACTTC
TRBV7-2	.	many	TRBJ2-3	CASSSIEWTSTDTQYF	TGTGCCAGCAGCTCTATCGAGTGGACTAGCACAGATACGCAGTATTTT
TRBV6-4	.	many	TRBJ2-3	CASSRGGARADTQYF	TGTGCCAGCAGTCGCGGGGGCGCTCGGGCAGATACGCAGTATTTT
TRBV20-1	TRBD2	many	TRBJ2-1	CSARGGRGDYNEQFF	TGCAGTGCTAGAGGTGGCCGGGGGGACTACAATGAGCAGTTCTTC
TRBV5-1	.	once	TRBJ2-3	CASSLWRGPDTQYF	TGCGCCAGCAGCTTATGGAGGGGCCCAGATACGCAGTATTTT
TRBV25-1	.	many	TRBJ2-1	CASSELGKNEQFF	TGTGCCAGCAGTGAATTGGGGAAAAATGAGCAGTTCTTC
TRBV7-9	TRBD1	many	TRBJ1-5	CASSRAGQGNQPQHF	TGTGCCAGCAGCCGTGCGGGACAGGGGAATCAGCCCCAGCATTTT
TRBV4-1	.	many	TRBJ2-1	CASSQLGLEYNEQFF	TGCGCCAGCAGCCAACTGGGACTGGAGTACAATGAGCAGTTCTTC
TRBV14	.	many	TRBJ2-3	CASSQAFRSDTQYF	TGTGCCAGCAGCCAAGCTTTTCGATCAGATACGCAGTATTTT
TRBV5-4	TRBD1	.	TRBJ2-5	CASSFGRQGARETQYF	TGTGCCAGCAGCTTCGGACGACAGGGGGCTAGAGAGACCCAGTACTTC
TRBV4-2	.	.	TRBJ2-1	CASSQGGLPQQFF	TGTGCCAGCAGCCAAGGAGGCCTACCCCAACAGTTCTTC
TRBV24-1	TRBD1	many	TRBJ1-1	CATTSQGATEAFF	TGTGCCACCACCTCACAGGGGGCAACTGAAGCTTTCTTT
TRBV7-9	.	many	TRBJ2-2	CASSFGTGELFF	TGTGCCAGCAGCTTCGGCACCGGGGAGCTGTTTTTT
TRBV9	.	many	TRBJ1-2	CASKGSKGNGYTF	TGTGCCAGCAAGGGGTCTAAGGGGAATGGCTACACCTTC
TRBV6-2/TRBV6-3	TRBD1	many	TRBJ2-7	CASRGDRGPREQYF	TGTGCCAGCAGGGGGGACAGGGGGCCACGGGAGCAGTACTTC
TRBV5-1	.	many	TRBJ2-1	CASSLVLGQINNEQFF	TGCGCCAGCAGCTTGGTTCTAGGACAGATAAACAATGAGCAGTTCTTC
TRBV15	TRBD1	.	TRBJ2-2	CATSRAPGQGPGELFF	TGTGCCACCAGCAGAGCTCCGGGACAGGGGCCCGGGGAGCTGTTTTTT
TRBV7-2	.	many	TRBJ2-5	CASSFLTETQYF	TGTGCCAGCAGCTTTCTGACGGAGACCCAGTACTTC
TRBV5-1	TRBD2	many	TRBJ2-3	CASSLDSGGVTDTQYF	TGCGCCAGCAGCTTGGATAGCGGGGGGGTCACAGATACGCAGTATTTT
TRBV28	.	many	TRBJ2-3	CASSFWGSTDTQYF	TGTGCCAGCAGTTTTTGGGGAAGCACAGATACGCAGTATTTT
TRBV7-2	.	many	TRBJ2-3	CASTLFSVDTQYF	TGTGCCAGCACCCTATTTTCGGTAGATACGCAGTATTTT
TRBV10-3	.	many	TRBJ2-7	CAISDSIYYEQYF	TGTGCCATCAGTGATTCCATTTACTACGAGCAGTACTTC
TRBV6-5	.	many	TRBJ1-1	CASSLSPTTNTEAFF	TGTGCCAGCAGTTTGTCTCCCACCACGAACACTGAAGCTTTCTTT
TRBV12-3/TRBV12-4	.	many	TRBJ2-1	CASSGGIHDDEQFF	TGTGCCAGCAGCGGGGGTATCCATGACGATGAGCAGTTCTTC
TRBV20-1	.	many	TRBJ2-7	CSALGPYEQYF	TGCAGTGCCCTCGGGCCCTACGAGCAGTACTTC
TRBV12-5	.	many	TRBJ2-6	CASGFSGANVLTF	TGTGCTAGTGGTTTCTCTGGGGCCAACGTCCTGACTTTC
TRBV5-1	.	many	TRBJ1-1	CASSLYGTNTEAFF	TGCGCCAGCAGCCTCTACGGGACTAACACTGAAGCTTTCTTT
TRBV12-3/TRBV12-4	TRBD1	many	TRBJ2-7	CASSSTGHEQYF	TGTGCCAGCAGTTCGACAGGGCACGAGCAGTACTTC
TRBV5-5	TRBD1	many	TRBJ1-3	CASSYLRQGSGNTIYF	TGTGCCAGCAGCTACCTCCGACAGGGATCTGGAAACACCATATATTTT
TRBV12-3/TRBV12-4	TRBD1	many	TRBJ1-1	CASSPRDRMNTEAFF	TGTGCCAGCTCACCCCGGGACAGGATGAACACTGAAGCTTTCTTT
TRBV5-1	TRBD1	many	TRBJ2-1	CASSRGDRGYSNEQFF	TGCGCCAGCAGCCGCGGGGACAGGGGATATAGCAATGAGCAGTTCTTC
TRBV7-8	.	.	TRBJ1-5	CASSPGVGQPQHF	TGTGCCAGCAGCCCGGGAGTTGGGCAGCCCCAGCATTTT
TRBV11-2	TRBD2	few	TRBJ2-5	CASSLGRLAGYYGETQYF	TGTGCCAGCAGCTTAGGTCGACTAGCGGGTTACTACGGGGAGACCCAGTACTTC
TRBV29-1	.	few	TRBJ2-3	CSCRQPSTDTQYF	TGCAGCTGCCGACAGCCTAGCACAGATACGCAGTATTTT
TRBV20-1	TRBD1	many	TRBJ1-5	CSARDLRTGNQPQHF	TGCAGTGCTAGAGATCTTCGGACAGGGAATCAGCCCCAGCATTTT
TRBV27	TRBD2	.	TRBJ2-1	CASRVAGTSEQFF	TGTGCCAGCAGAGTAGCGGGGACAAGCGAGCAGTTCTTC
TRBV28	TRBD2	few	TRBJ2-3	CASRLRLAGSTDTQYF	TGTGCCAGCAGACTCCGACTAGCGGGGTCGACAGATACGCAGTATTTT
TRBV21-1	.	few	TRBJ2-1	CASSTGGSGIPFYNEQFF	TGTGCCAGCAGCACAGGGGGGTCTGGAATCCCCTTCTACAATGAGCAGTTCTTC
TRBV27	TRBD1	many	TRBJ2-5	CASQELQGAWGTQYF	TGTGCCAGTCAGGAACTACAGGGGGCCTGGGGGACCCAGTACTTC
TRBV5-1	.	many	TRBJ2-3	CASSAGQGVSADTQYF	TGCGCCAGCAGCGCGGGTCAGGGCGTGAGTGCAGATACGCAGTATTTT
TRBV7-2	TRBD1	many	TRBJ1-6	CASSWDRGGYSPLHF	TGTGCCAGCAGCTGGGACAGGGGAGGCTATTCACCCCTCCACTTT
TRBV24-1	.	many	TRBJ2-2	CATSDFSGNTGELFF	TGTGCCACCAGTGATTTCTCGGGGAACACCGGGGAGCTGTTTTTT
TRBV20-1	.	many	TRBJ1-3	CSAGVPSGNTIYF	TGCAGTGCAGGGGTCCCCTCTGGAAACACCATATATTTT
TRBV18	.	many	TRBJ2-1	CASSPGLHNEQFF	TGTGCCAGCTCACCGGGACTGCACAATGAGCAGTTCTTC
TRBV28	.	many	TRBJ2-7	CASSPGLSSYEQYF	TGTGCCAGCAGTCCTGGACTGAGCTCCTACGAGCAGTACTTC
TRBV5-1	TRBD2	many	TRBJ2-1	CASSIWLAGENEQFF	TGCGCCAGCAGCATCTGGCTAGCGGGGGAGAATGAGCAGTTCTTC
TRBV6-5	.	many	TRBJ2-1	CASSYGGYSYNEQFF	TGTGCCAGCAGTTATGGTGGGTACTCCTACAATGAGCAGTTCTTC
TRBV6-5	.	.	TRBJ2-7	CASSYSAGARTYEQYF	TGTGCCAGCAGTTACTCAGCAGGGGCGAGAACCTACGAGCAGTACTTC
TRBV7-9	TRBD1	few	TRBJ1-1	CASRSGQSNTEAFF	TGTGCCAGCAGATCGGGACAGTCGAACACTGAAGCTTTCTTT
TRBV2	TRBD1	many	TRBJ1-5	CASSGRTGGSNQPQHF	TGTGCCAGCAGTGGGAGGACAGGGGGCAGCAATCAGCCCCAGCATTTT
TRBV14	TRBD1	.	TRBJ1-2	CASSMTGVYGYTF	TGTGCCAGCAGCATGACAGGGGTCTATGGCTACACCTTC
TRBV20-1	.	many	TRBJ1-3	CSANMGRSGNTIYF	TGCAGTGCTAATATGGGCCGCTCTGGAAACACCATATATTTT